This TCR beta chain was sequenced for a study of blood T cell repertoires in COVID-19. Looking at the study overall: T cells, B-cell-depleted T cells, or PBMCs provided the cDNA or gDNA that served as material.

V lost 3 bases to trimming and J lost 6 bases, with 7 bases between them. Looked up from germline, CDR1 is MGHRA and CDR2 is YSYEKL. This CDR3 comprises 12 residues. The repertoire was sequenced with immunoSEQ multiplex PCR; TCRdb's copy has only in-frame clones and lacks some. The sample carries roughly 200,000 clones, around 80% recorded once. The chain joins TRBV4-1 to TRBJ2-3; D remains unclear. The sequence derives from a human donor in a cohort sampled during active COVID-19. Specimen: peripheral blood. The CDR3 DNA is TGCGCCAGCAGCCATGTAGTGGATACGCAGTATTTT. Protein product: CASSHVVDTQYF.